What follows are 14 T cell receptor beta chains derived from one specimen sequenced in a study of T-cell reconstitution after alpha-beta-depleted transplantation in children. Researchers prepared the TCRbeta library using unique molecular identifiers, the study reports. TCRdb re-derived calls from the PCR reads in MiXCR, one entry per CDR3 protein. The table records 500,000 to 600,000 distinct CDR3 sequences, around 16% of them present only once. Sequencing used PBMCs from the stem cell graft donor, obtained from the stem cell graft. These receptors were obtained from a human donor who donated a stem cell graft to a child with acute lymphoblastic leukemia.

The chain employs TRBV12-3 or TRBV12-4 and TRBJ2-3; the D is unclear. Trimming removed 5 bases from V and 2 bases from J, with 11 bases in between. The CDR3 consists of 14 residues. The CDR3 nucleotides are TGTGCCAGCAGTCCCCAGAGGAACACAGATACGCAGTATTTT. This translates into CASSPQRNTDTQYF.

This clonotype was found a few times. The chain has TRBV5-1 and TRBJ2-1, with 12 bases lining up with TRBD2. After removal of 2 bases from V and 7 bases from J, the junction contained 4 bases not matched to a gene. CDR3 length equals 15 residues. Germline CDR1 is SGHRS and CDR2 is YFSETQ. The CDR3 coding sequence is TGCGCCAGCAGCTTACTGACTAGCGGGGGTAATGAGCAGTTCTTC. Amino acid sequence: CASSLLTSGGNEQFF.

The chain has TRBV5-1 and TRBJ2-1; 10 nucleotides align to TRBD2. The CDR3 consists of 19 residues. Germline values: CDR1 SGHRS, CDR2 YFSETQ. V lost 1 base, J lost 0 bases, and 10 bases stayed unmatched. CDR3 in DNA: TGCGCCAGCAGCTTGCGCGGACTAGCGGCTGCTAGCTCCTACAATGAGCAGTTCTTC. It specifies CASSLRGLAAASSYNEQFF.

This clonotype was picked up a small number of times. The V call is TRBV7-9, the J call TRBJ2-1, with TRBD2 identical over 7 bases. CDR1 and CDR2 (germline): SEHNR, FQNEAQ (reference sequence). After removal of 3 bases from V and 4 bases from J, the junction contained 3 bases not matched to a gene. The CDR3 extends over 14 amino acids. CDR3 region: CASSFDGRYNEQFF. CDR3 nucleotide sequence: TGTGCCAGCAGCTTTGACGGGAGGTACAATGAGCAGTTCTTC.

The CDR3 is CASSDSNTDTQYF. Written as DNA, the CDR3 is TGCGCCAGCAGTGACAGCAACACAGATACGCAGTATTTT. The chain uses TRBV10-1 and TRBJ2-3; no firm D call. The CDR3 length is 13 residues. Germline V gene data show CDR1 as WNHNN and CDR2 as SYGVQD (reference sequence). Trimming shortened V by 3 bases and J by 2 bases, and 6 bases separated the two germline ends.

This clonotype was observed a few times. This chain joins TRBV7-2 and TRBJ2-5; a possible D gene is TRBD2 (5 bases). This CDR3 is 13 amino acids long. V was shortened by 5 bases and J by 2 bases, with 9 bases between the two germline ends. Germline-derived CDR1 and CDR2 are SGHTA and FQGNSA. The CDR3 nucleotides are TGTGCCAGCAGCCCCCGGGATCAAGAGACCCAGTACTTC. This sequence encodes CASSPRDQETQYF.

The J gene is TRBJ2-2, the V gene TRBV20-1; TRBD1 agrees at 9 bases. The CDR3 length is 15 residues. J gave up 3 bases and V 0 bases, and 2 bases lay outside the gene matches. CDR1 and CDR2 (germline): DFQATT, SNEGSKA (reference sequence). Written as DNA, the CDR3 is TGCAGTGCTAGAGATGGGGACAGGGACACCGGGGAGCTGTTTTTT. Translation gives CSARDGDRDTGELFF.

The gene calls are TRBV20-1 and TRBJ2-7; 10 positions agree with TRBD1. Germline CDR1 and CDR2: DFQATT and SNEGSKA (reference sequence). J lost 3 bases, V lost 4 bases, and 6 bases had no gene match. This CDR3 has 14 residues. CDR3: CSATWDRGDYEQYF. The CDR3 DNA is TGCAGTGCTACATGGGACAGGGGTGACTACGAGCAGTACTTC.

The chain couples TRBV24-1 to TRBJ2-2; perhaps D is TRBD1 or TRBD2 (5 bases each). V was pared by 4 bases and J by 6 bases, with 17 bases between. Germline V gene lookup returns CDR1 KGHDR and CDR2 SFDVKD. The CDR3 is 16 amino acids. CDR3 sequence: CATSDPREGEPGELFF. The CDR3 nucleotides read TGTGCCACCAGTGACCCAAGGGAAGGGGAGCCCGGGGAGCTGTTTTTT.

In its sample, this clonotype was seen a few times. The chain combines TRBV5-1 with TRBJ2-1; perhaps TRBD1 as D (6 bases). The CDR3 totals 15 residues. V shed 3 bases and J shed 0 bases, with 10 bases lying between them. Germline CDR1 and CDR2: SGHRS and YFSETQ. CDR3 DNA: TGCGCCAGCAGCTGGACAGTAAGCTCCTACAATGAGCAGTTCTTC. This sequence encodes CASSWTVSSYNEQFF.

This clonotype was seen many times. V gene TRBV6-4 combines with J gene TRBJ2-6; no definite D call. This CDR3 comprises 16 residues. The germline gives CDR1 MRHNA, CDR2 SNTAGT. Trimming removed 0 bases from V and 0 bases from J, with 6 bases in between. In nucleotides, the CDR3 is TGTGCCAGCAGTGACTCTATAGGCTCTGGGGCCAACGTCCTGACTTTC. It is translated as CASSDSIGSGANVLTF.

CDR3 coding DNA: TGTGCCAGCAGCTTAGCGGCTTCCGGGACAGGAGGCACCGGGGAGCTGTTTTTT. Translating it yields CASSLAASGTGGTGELFF. V gene TRBV7-8 combines with J gene TRBJ2-2, with 8 bases identical to TRBD1. Per germline, CDR1 SGHVS and CDR2 FQNEAQ. CDR3 length: 18 residues. Germline trimming cut 0 bases from V and 4 bases from J; bases unmatched to any gene: 10.

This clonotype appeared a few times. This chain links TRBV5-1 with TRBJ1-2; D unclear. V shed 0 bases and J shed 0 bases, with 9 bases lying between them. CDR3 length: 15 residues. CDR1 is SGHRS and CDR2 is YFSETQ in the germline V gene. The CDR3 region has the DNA TGCGCCAGCAGCTTGGTGTCAGGATCTAACTATGGCTACACCTTC. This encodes CASSLVSGSNYGYTF.

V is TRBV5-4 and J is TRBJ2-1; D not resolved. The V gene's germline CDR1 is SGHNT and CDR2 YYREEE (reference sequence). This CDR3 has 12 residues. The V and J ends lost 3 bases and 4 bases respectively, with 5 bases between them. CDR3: CASSSWYNEQFF. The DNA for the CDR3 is TGTGCCAGCAGCTCCTGGTACAATGAGCAGTTCTTC.